Below, one T cell receptor (beta chain) is given with its context. Looked up from germline, CDR1 is SGDLS and CDR2 is YYNGEE. Trimming cost V 3 bases and J 1 base; bases outside gene matches: 7. This CDR3 has 16 amino acids. This sample is part of a study of cytomegalovirus exposure and HLA in healthy donors. Both 60 Vbeta primers and 13 Jbeta primers went into the PCR. Some clones are missing from TCRdb's copy, which holds only in-frame ones; the method was immunoSEQ multiplex PCR. Recorded for this sample: 150,000 to 200,000 clones. This chain uses TRBV9 with TRBJ2-1, with TRBD1 matching over 7 bases. Sequencing input: PBMCs. The source is an older woman in good health and CMV-seronegative. This chain's CDR3 is CASSALSDRSYNEQFF. Written as DNA, the CDR3 is TGTGCCAGCAGCGCCCTTTCGGACAGGTCCTACAATGAGCAGTTCTTC.